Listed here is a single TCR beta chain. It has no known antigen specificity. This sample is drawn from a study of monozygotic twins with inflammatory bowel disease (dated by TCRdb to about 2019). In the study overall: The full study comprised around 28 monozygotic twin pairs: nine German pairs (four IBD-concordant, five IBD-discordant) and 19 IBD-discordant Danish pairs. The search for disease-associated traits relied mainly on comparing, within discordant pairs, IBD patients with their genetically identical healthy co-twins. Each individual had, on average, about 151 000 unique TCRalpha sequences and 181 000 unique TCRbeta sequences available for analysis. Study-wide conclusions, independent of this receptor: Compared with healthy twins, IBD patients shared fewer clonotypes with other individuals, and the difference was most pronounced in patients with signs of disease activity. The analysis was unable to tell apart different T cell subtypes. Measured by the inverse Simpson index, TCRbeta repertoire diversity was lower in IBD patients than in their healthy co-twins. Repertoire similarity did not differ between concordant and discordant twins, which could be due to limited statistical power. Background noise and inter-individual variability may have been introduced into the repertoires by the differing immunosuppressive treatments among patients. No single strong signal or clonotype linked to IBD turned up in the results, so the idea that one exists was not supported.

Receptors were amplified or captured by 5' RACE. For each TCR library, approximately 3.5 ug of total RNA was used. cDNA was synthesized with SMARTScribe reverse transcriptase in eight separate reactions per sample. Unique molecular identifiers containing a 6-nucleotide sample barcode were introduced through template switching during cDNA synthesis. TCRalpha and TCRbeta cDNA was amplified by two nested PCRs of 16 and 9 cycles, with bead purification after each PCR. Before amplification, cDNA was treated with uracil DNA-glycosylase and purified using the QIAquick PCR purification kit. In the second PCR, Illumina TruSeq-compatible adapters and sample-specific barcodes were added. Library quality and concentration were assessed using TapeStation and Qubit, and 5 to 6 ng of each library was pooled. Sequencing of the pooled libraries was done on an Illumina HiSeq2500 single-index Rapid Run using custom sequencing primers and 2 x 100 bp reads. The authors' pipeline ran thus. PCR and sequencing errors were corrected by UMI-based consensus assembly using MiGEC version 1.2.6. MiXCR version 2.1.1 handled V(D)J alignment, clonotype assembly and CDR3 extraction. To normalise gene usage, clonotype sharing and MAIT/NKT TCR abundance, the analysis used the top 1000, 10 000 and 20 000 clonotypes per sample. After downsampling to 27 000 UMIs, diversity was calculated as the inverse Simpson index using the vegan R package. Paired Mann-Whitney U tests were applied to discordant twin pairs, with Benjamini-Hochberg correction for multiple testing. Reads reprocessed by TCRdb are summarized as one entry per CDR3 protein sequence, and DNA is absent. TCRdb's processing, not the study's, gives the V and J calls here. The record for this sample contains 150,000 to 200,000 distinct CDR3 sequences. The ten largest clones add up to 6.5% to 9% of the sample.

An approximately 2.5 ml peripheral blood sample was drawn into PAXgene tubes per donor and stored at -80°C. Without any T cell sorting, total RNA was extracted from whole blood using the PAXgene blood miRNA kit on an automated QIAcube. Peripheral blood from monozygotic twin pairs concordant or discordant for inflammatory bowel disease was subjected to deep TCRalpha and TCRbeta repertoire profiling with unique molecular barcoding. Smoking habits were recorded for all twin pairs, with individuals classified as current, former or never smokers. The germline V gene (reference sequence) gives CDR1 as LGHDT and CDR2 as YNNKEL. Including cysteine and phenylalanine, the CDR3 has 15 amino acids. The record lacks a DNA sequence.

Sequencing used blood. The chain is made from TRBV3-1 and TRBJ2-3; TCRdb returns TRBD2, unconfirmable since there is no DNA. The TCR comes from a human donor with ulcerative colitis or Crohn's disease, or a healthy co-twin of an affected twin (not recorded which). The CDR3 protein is CACSPTSGITATQYF.